These T cell receptor beta chains were read from a single sample in a study of radiotherapy plus CTLA-4 blockade in lung cancer. Libraries were prepared by immunoSEQ multiplex PCR; TCRdb keeps only in-frame clonotypes and omits some of them. The sample has 25,000 to 35,000 clones; 60% to 75% are singletons. Sequencing used peripheral blood, obtained from a patient treated with radiotherapy plus ipilimumab. The receptor set was obtained from a human donor with non-small cell lung cancer whose response to radiotherapy plus ipilimumab could not be evaluated. Both conserved end residues are part of each CDR3. The D gene is left open where the match is weak. Clone size is shown for a subset of rows, as once, few, many or a class of expanded clone.

size | J | D | V | DNA | CDR3
- | TRBJ1-2 | TRBD1 | TRBV28 | TGTGCCAGCAGTTTAGGGGACAGGGGGGGGAGTGGCTACACCTTC | CASSLGDRGGSGYTF
- | TRBJ1-5 | - | TRBV7-2 | TGTGCCAGCAGCACGCAAGGCGCAGGTAACAATCAGCCCCAGCATTTT | CASSTQGAGNNQPQHF
once | TRBJ1-1 | - | TRBV7-6 | TGTGCCAGCAGCACCCGGGCGGGGCAGAGGAACACTGAAGCTTTCTTT | CASSTRAGQRNTEAFF
medium-sized | TRBJ1-5 | - | TRBV18 | TGTGCCAGCTCACCGAAGCAGGGTCAGCCCCAGCATTTT | CASSPKQGQPQHF
- | TRBJ1-5 | - | TRBV6-6 | TGTGCCAGCAGCCCAGGACAGTTTTCGGTGCTGCCCCAGCATTTT | CASSPGQFSVLPQHF
- | TRBJ2-3 | TRBD2 | TRBV10-1 | TGCGCCAGCAGTGCCCTAGCGGGGAAGAGCACAGATACGCAGTATTTT | CASSALAGKSTDTQYF
- | TRBJ1-2 | TRBD1 | TRBV5-1 | TGCGCCAGCAGCTTTAGACAGGGAGCTAACTATGGCTACACCTTC | CASSFRQGANYGYTF
- | TRBJ1-2 | - | TRBV6-5 | TGTGCCAGCAGTTACTCGGGTCTTGCGGCCACTTATGGCTACACCTTC | CASSYSGLAATYGYTF
- | TRBJ2-1 | TRBD1 | TRBV5-4 | TGTGCCAGCAGGGTAGGGACAGGGAGGTTTAACAATGAGCAGTTCTTC | CASRVGTGRFNNEQFF
- | TRBJ1-5 | - | TRBV4-3 | TGCGCCAGCAGCCAAGAAGCGGGGCTTAGCAATCAGCCCCAGCATTTT | CASSQEAGLSNQPQHF
- | TRBJ2-3 | TRBD1 | TRBV11-3 | TGTGCCAGCAGCTCCGGGACAGTAAACACAGATACGCAGTATTTT | CASSSGTVNTDTQYF
- | TRBJ2-7 | TRBD2 | TRBV2 | TGTGCCAGCAGCGGACTAGCGGGACCCGATGGGGATCAGTACTTC | CASSGLAGPDGDQYF
few | TRBJ1-2 | TRBD1 | TRBV10-1 | TGCGCCATTACAGGGGCTGGCCAAAACGGTGGTGGCTACACCTTC | CAITGAGQNGGGYTF
- | TRBJ2-7 | - | TRBV28 | TGTGCCAGCAGTTTATATGGGAGCTCCTACGAGCAGTACTTC | CASSLYGSSYEQYF
- | TRBJ2-1 | - | TRBV11-3 | TGTGCCAGCAGCTTTCAGGACAATGAGCAGTTCTTC | CASSFQDNEQFF
few | TRBJ2-7 | TRBD2 | TRBV4-3 | TGCGCCAGCAGCCAAGAAGGACTAGCGGCAGAACAGTACTTC | CASSQEGLAAEQYF
few | TRBJ2-7 | - | TRBV5-1 | TGCGCCAGCAGCTTGGGACACTCCTCCTACGAGCAGTACTTC | CASSLGHSSYEQYF
- | TRBJ2-3 | - | TRBV11-2 | TGTGCCAGCAGCCAAGACAGAGATACGCAGTATTTT | CASSQDRDTQYF
- | TRBJ2-3 | TRBD2 | TRBV7-9 | TGTGCCAGCAGCCCACGGACTAGCGGGACCAATTGGTATTTT | CASSPRTSGTNWYF
- | TRBJ1-5 | - | TRBV6-5 | TGTGCCAGCAGTGAGGTGTTCCAGCCCCAGCATTTT | CASSEVFQPQHF
- | TRBJ2-3 | - | TRBV6-5 | TGTGCCAGCAGCGATCTAGTTAGATCGACAGATACGCAGTATTTT | CASSDLVRSTDTQYF
- | TRBJ2-4 | - | TRBV19 | TGTGCCAGTAGTTCAAGGGGCGCGGCCAAAAACATTCAGTACTTC | CASSSRGAAKNIQYF
- | TRBJ1-5 | TRBD1 | TRBV5-1 | TGCGCCAGCAGCTTTGAGGGGGCTGATCAGCCCCAGCATTTT | CASSFEGADQPQHF
few | TRBJ2-3 | TRBD2 | TRBV5-6 | TGTGCCAGCAGCTCGGCACTAGCGGGAAGGACAGATACGCAGTATTTT | CASSSALAGRTDTQYF
- | TRBJ2-5 | TRBD1 | TRBV10-3 | TGTGCCATCAGTGAGGCAGGACAGGGTTCGGCCCAGTACTTC | CAISEAGQGSAQYF
- | TRBJ2-1 | - | TRBV18 | TGTGCCAGCTCACCAAGGGGGTATCTATCCTACAATGAGCAGTTCTTC | CASSPRGYLSYNEQFF
- | TRBJ2-7 | TRBD1 | TRBV5-5 | TGTGCCAGCAGCTTGGTACAGGGGGTGGGCGAGCAGTACTTC | CASSLVQGVGEQYF
- | TRBJ2-5 | - | TRBV5-4 | TGTGCCAGCAGCTTGGGACAGTTACAAGAGACCCAGTACTTC | CASSLGQLQETQYF
- | TRBJ2-1 | TRBD2 | TRBV29-1 | TGCAGCGTTGTACCCAGGGTGGCGGGAGGGCCTTCGGATGAGCAGTTCTTC | CSVVPRVAGGPSDEQFF
- | TRBJ2-7 | - | TRBV18 | TGTGCCAGCTCACCGCCGGGACTCCAAAAAGCTTACGAGCAGTACTTC | CASSPPGLQKAYEQYF
- | TRBJ1-3 | - | TRBV5-6 | TGTGCCAGCAGCCTACTTACAGCATCTGGAAACACCATATATTTT | CASSLLTASGNTIYF
- | TRBJ1-5 | - | TRBV27 | TGTGCCAGCTCTCATGGGAGGGGGGATCAGCCCCAGCATTTT | CASSHGRGDQPQHF
- | TRBJ2-7 | - | TRBV4-2 | TGTGCCAGCAGCCAAGGACACCACGCACCCTACGAGCAGTACTTC | CASSQGHHAPYEQYF
- | TRBJ1-2 | - | TRBV18 | TGTGCCAGCTCATCCCAGGCAAACTATGGCTACACCTTC | CASSSQANYGYTF
- | TRBJ2-7 | - | TRBV4-1 | TGCGCCAGCAGCCAAGATTCCACCTACGAGCAGTACTTC | CASSQDSTYEQYF
- | TRBJ1-1 | - | TRBV20-1 | TGCAGTGCTAGAGTTGGCAGAACGGCTTTCTTT | CSARVGRTAFF
- | TRBJ2-5 | TRBD2 | TRBV6-1 | TGTGCCAGCAGCTCGGGACTAGCGGGAGTAGTGGCCCAGTACTTC | CASSSGLAGVVAQYF
- | TRBJ2-7 | - | TRBV4-3 | TGCGCCAGCAGCCAAGGACAGGACTACGAGCAGTACTTC | CASSQGQDYEQYF
- | TRBJ2-1 | TRBD2 | TRBV15 | TGTGCCACCAGCACGTCTAGCGGGAGTTTCGATGAGCAGTTCTTC | CATSTSSGSFDEQFF
- | TRBJ2-2 | - | TRBV5-4 | TGTGCCAGCAGCTTGCGCGGGGGCTTGGACACCGGGGAGCTGTTTTTT | CASSLRGGLDTGELFF
- | TRBJ2-7 | TRBD1 | TRBV18 | TGTGCCAGCTCACCACGACAGGGGGTGTACGAGCAGTACTTC | CASSPRQGVYEQYF
- | TRBJ2-7 | TRBD1 | TRBV5-5 | TGTGCCAGCAGCGAGAGCGGACAGGCCTCCTACGAGCAGTACTTC | CASSESGQASYEQYF
- | TRBJ2-5 | TRBD1 | TRBV18 | TGTGCCAGCTCACCCCCGGGACAGTTGGGGACCCAGTACTTC | CASSPPGQLGTQYF
- | TRBJ2-1 | - | TRBV9 | TGTGCCAGCAGCGTAGGTGGGAGCGGGTACAATGAGCAGTTCTTC | CASSVGGSGYNEQFF
- | TRBJ2-5 | TRBD2 | TRBV9 | TGTGCCAGCAGCCGGACACAGGCGGGGGAGCAGTACTTC | CASSRTQAGEQYF
once | TRBJ2-1 | - | TRBV6-6 | TGTGCCAGCAGAGACGGGACATCTCCCTGGGGTGAGCAGTTCTTC | CASRDGTSPWGEQFF
- | TRBJ1-2 | TRBD1 | TRBV2 | TGTGCCATCGGAAACCAGGACAGGGGGGGCTATGGCTACACCTTC | CAIGNQDRGGYGYTF
- | TRBJ2-7 | - | TRBV4-2 | TGTGCCAGCAGCCCGGGCGGGGTCCGCGAGCAGTACTTC | CASSPGGVREQYF
- | TRBJ2-3 | - | TRBV4-1 | TGCGCCAGCAGCCCACAAGCGGACCAACGCACAGATACGCAGTATTTT | CASSPQADQRTDTQYF
- | TRBJ2-4 | - | TRBV5-1 | TGCGCCAGCAGCTTTGGGGGGACCAAAAACATTCAGTACTTC | CASSFGGTKNIQYF
once | TRBJ2-3 | TRBD2 | TRBV4-1 | TGCGCCAGCAGGGGGGGAAGCGGGAGAGGGACAGATACGCAGTATTTT | CASRGGSGRGTDTQYF
- | TRBJ1-5 | - | TRBV19 | TGTGCCAGTAGTATACCCGGGAATCAGCCCCAGCATTTT | CASSIPGNQPQHF
- | TRBJ1-5 | - | TRBV28 | TGTGCCAGCAGTCCCGGGGGGTTCGGCAATCAGCCCCAGCATTTT | CASSPGGFGNQPQHF
- | TRBJ1-2 | - | TRBV6-5 | TGTGCCAGCAGTTACCACAGGGATGGTGGCTACACCTTC | CASSYHRDGGYTF
once | TRBJ2-7 | - | TRBV5-1 | TGCGCCAGCAGCTTGGCGAGCGGCACCTACGAGCAGTACTTC | CASSLASGTYEQYF
- | TRBJ1-5 | TRBD1 | TRBV6-5 | TGTGCCAGCAAGCTAGAAACAGGGGATCAGCCCCAGCATTTT | CASKLETGDQPQHF